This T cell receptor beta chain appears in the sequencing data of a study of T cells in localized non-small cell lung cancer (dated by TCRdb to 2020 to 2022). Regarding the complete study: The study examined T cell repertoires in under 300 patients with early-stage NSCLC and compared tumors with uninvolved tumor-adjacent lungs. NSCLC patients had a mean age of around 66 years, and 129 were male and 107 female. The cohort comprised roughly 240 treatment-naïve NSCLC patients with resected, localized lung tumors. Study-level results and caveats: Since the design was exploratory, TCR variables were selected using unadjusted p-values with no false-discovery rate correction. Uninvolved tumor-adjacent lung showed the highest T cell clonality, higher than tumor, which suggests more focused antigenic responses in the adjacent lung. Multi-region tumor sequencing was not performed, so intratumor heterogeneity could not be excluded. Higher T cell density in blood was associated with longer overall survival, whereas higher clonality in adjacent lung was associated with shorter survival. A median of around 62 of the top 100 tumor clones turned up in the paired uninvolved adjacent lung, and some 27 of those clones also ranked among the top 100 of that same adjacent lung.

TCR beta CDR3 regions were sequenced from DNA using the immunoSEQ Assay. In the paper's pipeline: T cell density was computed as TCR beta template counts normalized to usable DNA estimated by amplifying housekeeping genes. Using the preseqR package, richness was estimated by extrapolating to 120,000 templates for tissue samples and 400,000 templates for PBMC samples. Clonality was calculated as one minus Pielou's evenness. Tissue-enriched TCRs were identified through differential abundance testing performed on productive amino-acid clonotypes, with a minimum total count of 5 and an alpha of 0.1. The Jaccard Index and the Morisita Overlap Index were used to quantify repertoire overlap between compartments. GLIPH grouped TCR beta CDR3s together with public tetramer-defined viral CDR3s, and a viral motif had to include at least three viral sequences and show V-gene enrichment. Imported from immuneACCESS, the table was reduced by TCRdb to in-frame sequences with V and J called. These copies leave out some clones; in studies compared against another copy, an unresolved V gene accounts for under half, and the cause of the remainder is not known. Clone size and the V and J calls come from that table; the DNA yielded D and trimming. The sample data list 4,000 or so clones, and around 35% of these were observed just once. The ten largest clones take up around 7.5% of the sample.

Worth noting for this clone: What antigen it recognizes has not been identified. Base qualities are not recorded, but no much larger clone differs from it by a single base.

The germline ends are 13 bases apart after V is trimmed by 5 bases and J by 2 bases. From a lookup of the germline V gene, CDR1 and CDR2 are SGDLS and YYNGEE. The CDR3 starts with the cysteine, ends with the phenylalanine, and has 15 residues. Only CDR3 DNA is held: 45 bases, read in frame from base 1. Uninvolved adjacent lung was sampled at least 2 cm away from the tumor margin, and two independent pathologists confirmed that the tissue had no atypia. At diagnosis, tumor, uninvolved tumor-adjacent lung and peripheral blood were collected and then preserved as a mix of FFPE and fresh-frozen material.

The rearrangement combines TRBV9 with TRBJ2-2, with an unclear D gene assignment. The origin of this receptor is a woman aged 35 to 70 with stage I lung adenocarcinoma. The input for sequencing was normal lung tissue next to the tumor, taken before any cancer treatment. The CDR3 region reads CASSEALGNTGELFF. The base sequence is TGTGCCAGCAGTGAAGCGCTAGGAAACACCGGGGAGCTGTTTTTT.